This paragraph covers one T cell receptor beta chain sequence. Its antigen has not been determined. No much larger clone exists at a distance of one base, and base qualities are not known. Each clonotype received, on average, roughly 9.6x coverage in deep resolution sequencing performed on a MiSeq, where the target depth lay between 1 in 1 million and 1 in 200,000 T cells. The immunoSEQ hsTCRB Kit was used to generate the TCR beta libraries. The original methods were these. The data were analyzed with ImmunoSEQ Analyzer and ImmunoSEQ Data Assistant, and V, D and J gene assignments followed IMGT definitions. Clonality was computed as one minus normalized Shannon entropy of productive rearrangement frequencies, ranging from 0 to 1. Public clonotype analysis was restricted to overrepresented clonotypes comprising at least 0.05% of each patient's repertoire. Some 13 age-matched healthy donor repertoires from immuneACCESS were used as controls for clonality. The source is immuneACCESS, and TCRdb retained only in-frame sequences with V and J called. Part of the clones is not carried over; for the studies checked, unresolved V genes explain less than half of this, and the remainder is unexplained. D and trimming come from the DNA, and the V and J calls and clone size come from that table. A total of some 120,000 clones appear in this sample, around 84% of them only once. The ten top clones hold 3.3% of the sample.

This sample is drawn from a study of cytotoxic CD8 clonotypes in ibrutinib-treated CLL (dated by TCRdb to the early 2020s). With respect to the entire study: In this cohort, approximately 14 patients were treatment-naive and approximately ten were relapsed/refractory, while some 18 had unmutated IGHV. Longitudinal samples were available for 26 of the 86 trial participants. Cryopreserved peripheral blood mononuclear cells were obtained prior to treatment, at the time of response, and at either disease progression or sustained remission. Every remission and progressive disease sample was obtained while ibrutinib was still being received by the patients. Partial responses were observed in roughly 25 patients and complete responses in 2; after a median follow-up of around 64 months, remission was maintained in around 14 patients and progression was observed in approximately twelve. On average, each sample yielded 255,043 productive templates and 80,000 to 95,000 productive rearrangements. Response samples were obtained after a median of around eleven months of treatment, with a range of roughly 6 to 40 months.

The intended sense of this specimen's time point label: roughly 23 months on ibrutinib. For TCR beta library preparation, around 2 micrograms of genomic DNA were isolated from cryopreserved PBMCs. High-throughput TCR beta sequencing was performed on longitudinal blood samples from CLL patients receiving ibrutinib monotherapy. The patients took part in an open-label, single-center phase 2 trial of ibrutinib monotherapy. CDR1 and CDR2, looked up from the germline V gene, are SGHTA and FQGNSA. Trimming removed 4 bases from V and 3 bases from J, leaving 12 bases between the germline ends. There are 14 amino acids in the CDR3, from cysteine to phenylalanine inclusive. The CDR3 DNA has 42 bases and is translated from base 1. General findings and caveats noted by the study authors: Sampling times were not matched between sustained-remission and progressing patients, and lymph node repertoires were not studied. Public clonotypes were rare and either shrank or stayed stable during treatment, and the rise in clonality at ibrutinib response reflected expansion of private clonotypes. Baseline clonality exceeded that of age-matched healthy donors and correlated strongly with circulating CD8+ T-cell counts. An increase in clonality was observed at ibrutinib response, with clonality remaining stable during sustained remission and falling back toward baseline at progression.

Sequencing was performed on PBMCs, taken after 24 months of ibrutinib treatment. The source is a human donor with chronic lymphocytic leukemia. The chain is encoded by TRBV7-2 joined to TRBJ2-5, with TRBD2 tentatively as D gene (6 bases match). This receptor has the CDR3 CASSSRGGEETQYF. The sequenced DNA: TGTGCCAGCAGCTCTAGGGGCGGGGAAGAGACCCAGTACTTC.